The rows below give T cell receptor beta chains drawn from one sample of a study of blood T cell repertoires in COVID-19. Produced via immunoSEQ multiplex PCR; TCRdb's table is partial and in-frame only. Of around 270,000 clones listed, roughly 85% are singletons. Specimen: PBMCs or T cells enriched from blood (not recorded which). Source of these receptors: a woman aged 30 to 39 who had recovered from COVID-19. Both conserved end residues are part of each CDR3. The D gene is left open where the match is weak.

cdr3_aa: CASSLTGQPNSNEKLFF
j_call: TRBJ1-4
v_call: TRBV5-1
d_call: TRBD1

cdr3_aa: CASSSSWASGGANNEQFF
j_call: TRBJ2-1
v_call: TRBV11-2
d_call: TRBD2

cdr3_aa: CASSLGAVYEQYF
j_call: TRBJ2-7
v_call: TRBV12-3/TRBV12-4
d_call: .

cdr3_aa: CASSLGAGEQYF
j_call: TRBJ2-7
v_call: TRBV28
d_call: .

cdr3_aa: CASSVGRRGNSPLHF
j_call: TRBJ1-6
v_call: TRBV9
d_call: .

cdr3_aa: CASRGAGERVEQYF
j_call: TRBJ2-7
v_call: TRBV28
d_call: .

cdr3_aa: CASRRDGTSVGQFF
j_call: TRBJ2-1
v_call: TRBV6-5
d_call: TRBD2

cdr3_aa: CASSPQGSNQPQHF
j_call: TRBJ1-5
v_call: TRBV16
d_call: .

cdr3_aa: CASSRGSSEQYF
j_call: TRBJ2-7
v_call: TRBV10-1
d_call: TRBD2

cdr3_aa: CASSPYSVTEKLFF
j_call: TRBJ1-4
v_call: TRBV18
d_call: .

cdr3_aa: CSVVSGGPLHYGYTF
j_call: TRBJ1-2
v_call: TRBV29-1
d_call: .

cdr3_aa: CATSRDWGVAGGKNEQFF
j_call: TRBJ2-1
v_call: TRBV15
d_call: TRBD2

cdr3_aa: CASRLRGGSNEKLFF
j_call: TRBJ1-4
v_call: TRBV12-2
d_call: .